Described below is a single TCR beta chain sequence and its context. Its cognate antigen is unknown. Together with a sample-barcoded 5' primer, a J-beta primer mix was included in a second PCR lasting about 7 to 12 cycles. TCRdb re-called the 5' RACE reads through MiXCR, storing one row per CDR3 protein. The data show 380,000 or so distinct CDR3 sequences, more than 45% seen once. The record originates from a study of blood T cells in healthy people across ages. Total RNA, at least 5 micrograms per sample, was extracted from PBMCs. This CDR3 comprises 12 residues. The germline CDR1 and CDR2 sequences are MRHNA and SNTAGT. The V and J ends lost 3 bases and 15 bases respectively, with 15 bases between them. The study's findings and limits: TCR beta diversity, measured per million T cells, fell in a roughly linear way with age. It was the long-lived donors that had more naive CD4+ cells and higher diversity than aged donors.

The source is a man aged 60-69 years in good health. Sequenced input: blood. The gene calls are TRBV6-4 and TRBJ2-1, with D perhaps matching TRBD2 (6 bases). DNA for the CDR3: TGTGCCAGCAGTGAACGTGCGGGGAGGCTGTTCTTC. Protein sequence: CASSERAGRLFF.